These T cell receptor beta chains were read from a single sample in a study of T cell responses to AZD1222 COVID-19 vaccine. Sequencing used immunoSEQ multiplex PCR; TCRdb keeps in-frame clones, though not all of them. The sample records some 150,000 clones, under 95% being singletons. Source: peripheral blood, taken on day 0 of MenACWY control vaccination. The receptors stem from an adult in good health. Both conserved end residues are part of each CDR3. Each record gives: clone size, V gene, D gene, J gene, CDR3 DNA, CDR3 protein. The D gene is left open where the match is weak. The size entry is marked missing in some rows and otherwise reads once, few, many or a size class.

clone_size: .
v_call: TRBV9
d_call: .
j_call: TRBJ2-2
cdr3_nt: TGTGCCAGCAGCTACGACCGGGGCGTGAACACCGGGGAGCTGTTTTTT
cdr3_aa: CASSYDRGVNTGELFF

clone_size: .
v_call: TRBV18
d_call: .
j_call: TRBJ2-5
cdr3_nt: TGTGCCAGCTCCTTGGACAGCCAAGAGACCCAGTACTTC
cdr3_aa: CASSLDSQETQYF

clone_size: .
v_call: TRBV7-3
d_call: .
j_call: TRBJ1-1
cdr3_nt: TGTGCCAGCAGCGACTCCCACGACACTGAAGCTTTCTTT
cdr3_aa: CASSDSHDTEAFF

clone_size: .
v_call: TRBV5-1
d_call: .
j_call: TRBJ1-4
cdr3_nt: TGCGCCAGCAGCTTGGCCGCCAGGTTAACTAATGAAAAACTGTTTTTT
cdr3_aa: CASSLAARLTNEKLFF

clone_size: .
v_call: TRBV14
d_call: .
j_call: TRBJ2-4
cdr3_nt: TGTGCCAGCAGCCAAGAGCAGCCTCCGCTAGCCAAAAACATTCAGTACTTC
cdr3_aa: CASSQEQPPLAKNIQYF

clone_size: .
v_call: TRBV5-1
d_call: .
j_call: TRBJ2-7
cdr3_nt: TGCGCCAGCAGCGCGGGACCGTCGGACTACGAGCAGTACTTC
cdr3_aa: CASSAGPSDYEQYF

clone_size: few
v_call: TRBV7-9
d_call: .
j_call: TRBJ1-1
cdr3_nt: TGTGCCAGCAGCTTGAGCCCCAGGACAGATTCGAACACTGAAGCTTTCTTT
cdr3_aa: CASSLSPRTDSNTEAFF

clone_size: .
v_call: TRBV11-3
d_call: .
j_call: TRBJ2-7
cdr3_nt: TGTGCCAGCAGCCGAGGTTGGGGGGACCGCTACGAGCAGTACTTC
cdr3_aa: CASSRGWGDRYEQYF

clone_size: .
v_call: TRBV29-1
d_call: TRBD2
j_call: TRBJ2-2
cdr3_nt: TGCAGCGTGAAGACTAGCGGGGCGAACACCGGGGAGCTGTTTTTT
cdr3_aa: CSVKTSGANTGELFF

clone_size: .
v_call: TRBV11-3
d_call: TRBD1
j_call: TRBJ2-7
cdr3_nt: TGTGCCAGCAGCTTAGGAGGGACAGGGGCCTACGAGCAGTACTTC
cdr3_aa: CASSLGGTGAYEQYF

clone_size: few
v_call: TRBV19
d_call: .
j_call: TRBJ1-5
cdr3_nt: TGTGCCAGTAGCCCCTTTTCGGGGTCGGGGGATAGCAATCAGCCCCAGCATTTT
cdr3_aa: CASSPFSGSGDSNQPQHF

clone_size: .
v_call: TRBV4-1
d_call: TRBD2
j_call: TRBJ2-7
cdr3_nt: TGCGCCAGCAGCTCCGATGTAATTAAGCGGGGGACCTACGAGCAGTACTTC
cdr3_aa: CASSSDVIKRGTYEQYF

clone_size: .
v_call: TRBV5-1
d_call: .
j_call: TRBJ1-5
cdr3_nt: TGCGCCAGCAGCTTGTCGGGGATGCGCAATCAGCCCCAGCATTTT
cdr3_aa: CASSLSGMRNQPQHF

clone_size: .
v_call: TRBV11-3
d_call: .
j_call: TRBJ2-2
cdr3_nt: TGTGCCAGCAGCCTCCAAAGGGAGACCGGGGAGCTGTTTTTT
cdr3_aa: CASSLQRETGELFF

clone_size: .
v_call: TRBV5-5
d_call: .
j_call: TRBJ2-7
cdr3_nt: TGTGCCAGCATCCTATCAGGGACCTACGAGCAGTACTTC
cdr3_aa: CASILSGTYEQYF

clone_size: .
v_call: TRBV5-6
d_call: .
j_call: TRBJ1-5
cdr3_nt: TGTGCCAGCAGCGCGGGCGGTCCGAATAGCAATCAGCCCCAGCATTTT
cdr3_aa: CASSAGGPNSNQPQHF

clone_size: .
v_call: TRBV9
d_call: .
j_call: TRBJ1-3
cdr3_nt: TGTGCCAGCAGCCCCAACCCTGGGGCGGGAAACACCATATATTTT
cdr3_aa: CASSPNPGAGNTIYF

clone_size: .
v_call: TRBV7-3
d_call: .
j_call: TRBJ1-6
cdr3_nt: TGTGCCAGCAGCCCTTCAAGGAATTCACCCCTCCACTTT
cdr3_aa: CASSPSRNSPLHF

clone_size: .
v_call: TRBV2
d_call: .
j_call: TRBJ1-1
cdr3_nt: TGTGCCAGCAGTGAAACGGGGACGTGGACTGAAGCTTTCTTT
cdr3_aa: CASSETGTWTEAFF

clone_size: .
v_call: TRBV15
d_call: TRBD1
j_call: TRBJ1-1
cdr3_nt: TGTGCCACCAGCGTGGGGACAGGGACGCTCCCTGAAGCTTTCTTT
cdr3_aa: CATSVGTGTLPEAFF

clone_size: .
v_call: TRBV29-1
d_call: .
j_call: TRBJ2-7
cdr3_nt: TGCAGCGTTGAAGATGTAGGGATTCCCTACGAGCAGTACTTC
cdr3_aa: CSVEDVGIPYEQYF

clone_size: .
v_call: TRBV5-1
d_call: TRBD1
j_call: TRBJ1-4
cdr3_nt: TGCGCCAGCAGCTTGGAGACAGGGGCTAATGAAAAACTGTTTTTT
cdr3_aa: CASSLETGANEKLFF

clone_size: .
v_call: TRBV30
d_call: TRBD1
j_call: TRBJ1-1
cdr3_nt: TGTGCCTGGTCTCGGACAGGGGGGACTGAAGCTTTCTTT
cdr3_aa: CAWSRTGGTEAFF

clone_size: .
v_call: TRBV5-4
d_call: .
j_call: TRBJ1-4
cdr3_nt: TGTGCCAGCAGCACGCTAACAGGGACGGGCGAAAAACTGTTTTTT
cdr3_aa: CASSTLTGTGEKLFF

clone_size: once
v_call: TRBV9
d_call: .
j_call: TRBJ2-7
cdr3_nt: TGTGCCAGCAGCGAAACTTCCGGGGCCTACGAGCAGTACTTC
cdr3_aa: CASSETSGAYEQYF

clone_size: .
v_call: TRBV5-4
d_call: TRBD1
j_call: TRBJ1-3
cdr3_nt: TGTGCCAGCAGCTCCCACGACAGGGGGCAAGGAAACACCATATATTTT
cdr3_aa: CASSSHDRGQGNTIYF

clone_size: .
v_call: TRBV9
d_call: .
j_call: TRBJ1-1
cdr3_nt: TGTGCCAGCAGCGTAGAGCCGAACACTGAAGCTTTCTTT
cdr3_aa: CASSVEPNTEAFF

clone_size: .
v_call: TRBV6-4
d_call: .
j_call: TRBJ2-1
cdr3_nt: TGTGCCAGCAGTGTTGGGGCGGGGATCTACAATGAGCAGTTCTTC
cdr3_aa: CASSVGAGIYNEQFF

clone_size: .
v_call: TRBV24-1
d_call: .
j_call: TRBJ1-2
cdr3_nt: TGTGCCACCAGTGAGCACAGTGCTGCAGGCTACACCTTC
cdr3_aa: CATSEHSAAGYTF

clone_size: .
v_call: TRBV11-2
d_call: TRBD2
j_call: TRBJ2-7
cdr3_nt: TGTGCCAGCAGCAAACTAGCGGGAGGCTCCAACTACGAGCAGTACTTC
cdr3_aa: CASSKLAGGSNYEQYF

clone_size: .
v_call: TRBV7-2
d_call: .
j_call: TRBJ1-2
cdr3_nt: TGTGCCAGCAGCCCGACTGGGGGAGGCTATGGCTACACCTTC
cdr3_aa: CASSPTGGGYGYTF

clone_size: .
v_call: TRBV14
d_call: .
j_call: TRBJ1-2
cdr3_nt: TGTGCCAGTCAGAGGGGAGGTGGAGGCTACACCTTC
cdr3_aa: CASQRGGGGYTF

clone_size: .
v_call: TRBV7-6
d_call: .
j_call: TRBJ1-5
cdr3_nt: TGTGCCAGCAGCTTAGGGGTCAGGGGTTCAAGCAATCAGCCCCAGCATTTT
cdr3_aa: CASSLGVRGSSNQPQHF

clone_size: few
v_call: TRBV24-1
d_call: .
j_call: TRBJ2-3
cdr3_nt: TGTGCCACCAGTGATTACACAGATACGCAGTATTTT
cdr3_aa: CATSDYTDTQYF

clone_size: .
v_call: TRBV2
d_call: .
j_call: TRBJ2-3
cdr3_nt: TGTGCCAGCAGAGGACTGGGGAGCACAGATACGCAGTATTTT
cdr3_aa: CASRGLGSTDTQYF

clone_size: .
v_call: TRBV20-1
d_call: .
j_call: TRBJ2-5
cdr3_nt: TGCAGTGCTCAGGGATTAGAGACCCAGTACTTC
cdr3_aa: CSAQGLETQYF

clone_size: .
v_call: TRBV19
d_call: TRBD1
j_call: TRBJ1-5
cdr3_nt: TGTGCCAGTAGTAGGGGGACAGACGATCAGCCCCAGCATTTT
cdr3_aa: CASSRGTDDQPQHF

clone_size: .
v_call: TRBV30
d_call: .
j_call: TRBJ2-1
cdr3_nt: TGTGCCTGGAGTAGGGTACCCGGCTCCTACAATGAGCAGTTCTTC
cdr3_aa: CAWSRVPGSYNEQFF

clone_size: once
v_call: TRBV5-1
d_call: .
j_call: TRBJ1-1
cdr3_nt: TGCGCCAGCAGCCCCCCCATCGGGTACACTGAAGCTTTCTTT
cdr3_aa: CASSPPIGYTEAFF

clone_size: once
v_call: TRBV2
d_call: TRBD1
j_call: TRBJ2-3
cdr3_nt: TGTGCCAGCAGTGACGTACAGGGGGCAAATACGCAGTATTTT
cdr3_aa: CASSDVQGANTQYF

clone_size: .
v_call: TRBV6-5
d_call: TRBD1
j_call: TRBJ2-7
cdr3_nt: TGTGCCAGCAGTTACCGCGCAGGGGGTAGGGGCGAGCAGTACTTC
cdr3_aa: CASSYRAGGRGEQYF

clone_size: .
v_call: TRBV4-1
d_call: .
j_call: TRBJ1-5
cdr3_nt: TGCGCCAGCAGCCAAGAAGGTAGGCAACTTAGCAATCAGCCCCAGCATTTT
cdr3_aa: CASSQEGRQLSNQPQHF

clone_size: .
v_call: TRBV10-1
d_call: .
j_call: TRBJ2-5
cdr3_nt: TGCGCCAGCAGTGAACTGGGGAAAGAGACCCAGTACTTC
cdr3_aa: CASSELGKETQYF

clone_size: once
v_call: TRBV11-2
d_call: .
j_call: TRBJ2-7
cdr3_nt: TGTGCCAGCAGCATCAGAGGCTCCTACGAGCAGTACTTC
cdr3_aa: CASSIRGSYEQYF

clone_size: few
v_call: TRBV12-3/TRBV12-4
d_call: .
j_call: TRBJ1-2
cdr3_nt: TGTGCCAGCAGTTCGGGGTTCTATGGCTACACCTTC
cdr3_aa: CASSSGFYGYTF